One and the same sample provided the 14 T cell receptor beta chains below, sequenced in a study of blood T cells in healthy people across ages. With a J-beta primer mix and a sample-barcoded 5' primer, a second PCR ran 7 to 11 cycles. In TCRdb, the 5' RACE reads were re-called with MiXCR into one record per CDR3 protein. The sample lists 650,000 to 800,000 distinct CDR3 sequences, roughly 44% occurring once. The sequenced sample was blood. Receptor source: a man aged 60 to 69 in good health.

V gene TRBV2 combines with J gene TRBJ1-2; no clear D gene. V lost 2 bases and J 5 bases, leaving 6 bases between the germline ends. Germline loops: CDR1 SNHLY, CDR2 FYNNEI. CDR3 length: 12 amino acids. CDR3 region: CASSESRYGYTF. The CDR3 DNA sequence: TGTGCCAGCAGTGAAAGCCGATATGGCTACACCTTC.

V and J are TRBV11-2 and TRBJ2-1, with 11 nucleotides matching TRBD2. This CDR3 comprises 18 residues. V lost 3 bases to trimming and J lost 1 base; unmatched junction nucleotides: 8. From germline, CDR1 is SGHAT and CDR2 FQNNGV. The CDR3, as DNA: TGTGCCAGCAGCTTCAAACCCCTAGCGGGGGGATCCTACAATGAGCAGTTCTTC. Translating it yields CASSFKPLAGGSYNEQFF.

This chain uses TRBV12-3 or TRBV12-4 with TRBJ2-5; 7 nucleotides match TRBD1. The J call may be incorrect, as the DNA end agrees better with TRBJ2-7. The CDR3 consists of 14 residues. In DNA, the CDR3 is TGTGCCAGCAGTTTCGACAGGGTAGGCTACGAGCAGTACTTC. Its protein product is CASSFDRVGYEQYF.

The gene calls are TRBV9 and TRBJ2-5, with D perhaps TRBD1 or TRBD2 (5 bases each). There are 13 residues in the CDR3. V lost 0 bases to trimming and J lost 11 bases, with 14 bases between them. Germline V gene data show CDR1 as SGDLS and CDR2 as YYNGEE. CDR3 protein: CASSVGGVGEQYF. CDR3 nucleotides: TGTGCCAGCAGCGTAGGAGGGGTCGGGGAGCAGTACTTC.

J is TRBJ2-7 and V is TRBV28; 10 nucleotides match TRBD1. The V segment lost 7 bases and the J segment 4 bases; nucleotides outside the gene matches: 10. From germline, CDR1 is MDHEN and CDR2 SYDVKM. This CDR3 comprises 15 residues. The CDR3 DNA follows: TGTGCCAGCAATGTACCGGGACAGGGGTCGTACGAGCAGTACTTC. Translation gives CASNVPGQGSYEQYF. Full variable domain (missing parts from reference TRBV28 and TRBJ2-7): DVKVTQSSRYLVKRTGEKVFLECVQDMDHENMFWYRQDPGLGLRLIYFSYDVKMKEKGDIPEGYSVSREKKERFSLILESASTNQTSMYLCASNVPGQGSYEQYFGPGTRLTVT.

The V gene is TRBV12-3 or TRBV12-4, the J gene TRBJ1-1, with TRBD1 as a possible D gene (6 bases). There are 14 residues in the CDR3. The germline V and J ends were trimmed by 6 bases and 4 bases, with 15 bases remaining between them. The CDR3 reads CASRPQGMRTEAFF. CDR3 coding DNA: TGTGCCAGCAGGCCACAGGGTATGCGCACTGAAGCTTTCTTT.

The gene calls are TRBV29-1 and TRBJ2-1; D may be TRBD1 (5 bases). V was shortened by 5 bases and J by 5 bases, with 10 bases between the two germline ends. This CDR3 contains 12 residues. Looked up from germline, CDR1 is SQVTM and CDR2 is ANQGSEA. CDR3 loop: CSVKYRHNEQFF. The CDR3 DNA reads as TGCAGCGTTAAATACAGGCACAATGAGCAGTTCTTC.

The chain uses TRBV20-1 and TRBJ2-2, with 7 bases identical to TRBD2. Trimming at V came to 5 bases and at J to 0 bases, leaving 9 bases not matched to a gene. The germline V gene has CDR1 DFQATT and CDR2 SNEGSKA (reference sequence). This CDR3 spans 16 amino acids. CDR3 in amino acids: CSAPKAGNANTGELFF. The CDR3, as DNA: TGCAGTGCTCCCAAAGCGGGGAACGCGAACACCGGGGAGCTGTTTTTT.

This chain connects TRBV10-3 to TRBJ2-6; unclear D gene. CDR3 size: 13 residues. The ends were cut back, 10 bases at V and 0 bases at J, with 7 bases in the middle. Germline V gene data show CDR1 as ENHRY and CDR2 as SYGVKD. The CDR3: CATWASGANVLTF. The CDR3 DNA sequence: TGTGCCACATGGGCCTCTGGGGCCAACGTCCTGACTTTC.

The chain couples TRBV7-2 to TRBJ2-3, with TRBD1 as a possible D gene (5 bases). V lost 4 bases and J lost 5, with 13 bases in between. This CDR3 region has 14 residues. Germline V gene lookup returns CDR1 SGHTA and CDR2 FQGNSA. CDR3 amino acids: CASSSFRVGDTQYF. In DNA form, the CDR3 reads TGTGCCAGCAGCTCATTCAGGGTTGGAGATACGCAGTATTTT.

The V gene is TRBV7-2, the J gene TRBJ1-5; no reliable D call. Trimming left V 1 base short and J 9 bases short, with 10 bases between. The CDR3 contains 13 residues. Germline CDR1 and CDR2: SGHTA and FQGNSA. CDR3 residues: CASSLGFPGPQHF. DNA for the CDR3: TGTGCCAGCAGCTTAGGGTTTCCTGGGCCCCAGCATTTT.

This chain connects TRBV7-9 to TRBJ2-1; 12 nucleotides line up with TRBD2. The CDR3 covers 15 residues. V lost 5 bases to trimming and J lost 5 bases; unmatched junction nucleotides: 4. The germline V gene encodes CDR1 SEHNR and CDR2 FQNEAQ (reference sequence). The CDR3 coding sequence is TGTGCCAGCAGCAATCGGACTAGCGGGAACAATGAGCAGTTCTTC. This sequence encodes CASSNRTSGNNEQFF.

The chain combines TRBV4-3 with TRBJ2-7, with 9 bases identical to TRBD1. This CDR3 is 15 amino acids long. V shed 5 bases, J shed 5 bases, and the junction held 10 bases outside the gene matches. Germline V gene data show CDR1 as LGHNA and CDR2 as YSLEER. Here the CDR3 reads CASSKGQGRGNEQYF. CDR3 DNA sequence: TGCGCCAGCAGCAAGGGACAGGGACGGGGGAACGAGCAGTACTTC.

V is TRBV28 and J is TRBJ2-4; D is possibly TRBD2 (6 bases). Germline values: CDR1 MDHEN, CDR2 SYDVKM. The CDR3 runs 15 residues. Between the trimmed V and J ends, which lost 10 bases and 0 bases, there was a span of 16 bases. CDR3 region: CATQGAGLAKNIQYF. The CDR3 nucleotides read TGTGCCACCCAAGGGGCGGGGTTAGCCAAAAACATTCAGTACTTC.